This T cell receptor (beta chain) emerged from a study of control samples from healthy donors and cancer patients. The CDR3 extends over 12 amino acids. Germline-derived CDR1 and CDR2 are KGHSH and LQKENI. With 6 bases removed from V and 6 bases from J, the gap between germline ends came to 10 bases. Generated by immunoSEQ multiplex PCR, the TCRdb table keeps only in-frame clones and is missing some. The data contain 65,000 to 85,000 clones, about nine tenths of them seen just once; the ten biggest clones take up approximately 8.8%. This rearrangement joins TRBV18 to TRBJ2-3; no clear D gene. The material sequenced was PBMCs. This TCR came from a woman in her forties or fifties with colorectal cancer. CDR3 nucleotides: TGTGCCAGCTCCCCCATTTCGGATACGCAGTATTTT. It specifies CASSPISDTQYF.